This T cell receptor (beta chain) was captured in a study of metastatic and nonmetastatic thyroid tumors. Study results and caveats: Patients with malignant thyroid tumors reportedly had significantly higher TCR beta diversity than those with benign nodules, in blood and tumor.

The authors' processing: It was from CDR3 differences across clinicopathological groups that a distant-metastasis classifier for papillary thyroid cancer was built. MiXCR was used by TCRdb to re-call the PCR reads. Here the V and J calls rest on TCRdb's processing, not on the authors' analysis. The sample has 70,000 or so clones, 14% seen once. Thyroid surgery had not been preceded by any treatment in any patient. This clone was seen repeatedly, ten times or more. As yet, its antigen is unknown. The source of this sequence is a male donor with papillary thyroid cancer or a benign thyroid nodule (not recorded which). Some clones in this sample may be carry-over from other donors' samples. Sequencing input: blood.

In DNA form, the CDR3 reads TGTGCCAGCAGCTCCCCTCGTTATGCTGTGGAGAACACTGAAGCTTTCTTT. Its protein is CASSSPRYAVENTEAFF. The chain links TRBV5-4 to TRBJ1-1; D is ambiguous. Germline assignment: CDR1 SGHNT and CDR2 YYREEE (reference sequence). This CDR3 has 17 amino acids. Trimming took off 3 bases at V and 1 base at J, with 19 bases between the two ends. The full variable domain, rest sourced from reference TRBV5-4 and TRBJ1-1, is ETGVTQSPTHLIKTRGQQVTLRCSSQSGHNTVSWYQQALGQGPQFIFQYYREEENGRGNFPPRFSGLQFPNYSSELNVNALELDDSALYLCASSSPRYAVENTEAFFGQGTRLTVV.